This T cell receptor beta chain was recorded in a study of blood T cell repertoires in COVID-19. Sequencing used immunoSEQ multiplex PCR; TCRdb keeps in-frame clones, though not all of them. The table has some 200,000 clones, approximately 84% seen once. This CDR3 is 14 amino acids long. V shed 4 bases, J shed 6 bases, and the junction held 8 bases outside the gene matches. CDR1 is SGHDN, CDR2 FVKESK, per germline. V is TRBV14 and J is TRBJ2-7; TRBD2 aligns across 8 bases. Material: peripheral blood. The receptor was derived from a human donor with acute or convalescent COVID-19. The donor label of this sample is uncertain. Here the CDR3 reads CASSPRVAGSEQYF. The CDR3 DNA is TGTGCCAGCAGCCCTCGGGTAGCGGGGAGCGAGCAGTACTTC. The complete variable domain, with remaining parts taken from reference TRBV14 and TRBJ2-7, reads EAGVTQFPSHSVIEKGQTVTLRCDPISGHDNLYWYRRVMGKEIKFLLHFVKESKQDESGMPNNRFLAERTGGTYSTLKVQPAELEDSGVYFCASSPRVAGSEQYFGPGTRLTVT.